The rows below give T cell receptor beta chains drawn from one sample of a study of blood T cell repertoires in COVID-19. TCRdb keeps only in-frame clones here, not all; method: immunoSEQ multiplex PCR. The sample records 70,000 or so clones, 85% being singletons. Material: peripheral blood. These TCRs come from a woman aged 80 or over with active or convalescent COVID-19. CDR3s include the opening cysteine and the closing phenylalanine or tryptophan. A D gene is named only where the DNA matches it firmly. A row's size may be missing; if present it is once, few, many or a size class.

V gene: TRBV18; J gene: TRBJ2-7; clone size: NA; D gene: NA; CDR3 protein: CASSKGDLIEQYF; CDR3 DNA: TGTGCCAGCTCAAAAGGGGATTTAATCGAGCAGTACTTC
V gene: TRBV7-2; J gene: TRBJ2-1; clone size: NA; D gene: NA; CDR3 protein: CASSFVGSRGNEQFF; CDR3 DNA: TGTGCCAGCAGCTTTGTCGGCAGTCGAGGCAATGAGCAGTTCTTC
V gene: TRBV6-2/TRBV6-3; J gene: TRBJ1-2; clone size: NA; D gene: TRBD1; CDR3 protein: CASSLPGTGANYGYTF; CDR3 DNA: TGTGCCAGCAGCCTTCCCGGGACAGGGGCTAACTATGGCTACACCTTC
V gene: TRBV6-5; J gene: TRBJ1-5; clone size: once; D gene: NA; CDR3 protein: CASSYSRGQPQHF; CDR3 DNA: TGTGCCAGCAGTTACAGCAGGGGTCAGCCCCAGCATTTT
V gene: TRBV5-1; J gene: TRBJ1-1; clone size: NA; D gene: NA; CDR3 protein: CASSLGAPQEAFF; CDR3 DNA: TGCGCCAGCAGCTTAGGGGCACCGCAGGAAGCTTTCTTT
V gene: TRBV5-4; J gene: TRBJ2-1; clone size: NA; D gene: TRBD2; CDR3 protein: CASSLGGGGAYNEQFF; CDR3 DNA: TGTGCCAGCAGCTTGGGAGGCGGGGGGGCTTACAATGAGCAGTTCTTC
V gene: TRBV7-9; J gene: TRBJ2-5; clone size: few; D gene: NA; CDR3 protein: CASSFGGWETQYF; CDR3 DNA: TGTGCCAGCAGCTTCGGGGGATGGGAGACCCAGTACTTC
V gene: TRBV12-3/TRBV12-4; J gene: TRBJ2-5; clone size: once; D gene: NA; CDR3 protein: CASSSGREETQYF; CDR3 DNA: TGTGCCAGCAGTTCCGGCAGGGAAGAGACCCAGTACTTC
V gene: TRBV6-5; J gene: TRBJ1-4; clone size: NA; D gene: NA; CDR3 protein: CASSYQNNEKLFF; CDR3 DNA: TGTGCCAGCAGTTACCAAAATAATGAAAAACTGTTTTTT
V gene: TRBV4-3; J gene: TRBJ2-2; clone size: NA; D gene: TRBD1; CDR3 protein: CASSQQDRARFGELFF; CDR3 DNA: TGCGCCAGCAGCCAACAGGACAGGGCCCGGTTCGGGGAGCTGTTTTTT
V gene: TRBV28; J gene: TRBJ1-2; clone size: NA; D gene: NA; CDR3 protein: CASSRLSGGGLGGYTF; CDR3 DNA: TGTGCCAGCAGTCGCCTCTCCGGGGGGGGTCTTGGCGGCTACACCTTC
V gene: TRBV19; J gene: TRBJ1-2; clone size: few; D gene: NA; CDR3 protein: CASSGQGSPGYTF; CDR3 DNA: TGTGCCAGTAGTGGGCAGGGGTCGCCTGGCTACACCTTC
V gene: TRBV7-9; J gene: TRBJ2-1; clone size: few; D gene: TRBD2; CDR3 protein: CASSLIQGRTSDNEQFF; CDR3 DNA: TGTGCCAGCAGCTTAATCCAGGGCAGGACTAGCGACAATGAGCAGTTCTTC
V gene: TRBV18; J gene: TRBJ1-3; clone size: once; D gene: NA; CDR3 protein: CASSPRLGGNSGNTIYF; CDR3 DNA: TGTGCCAGCTCACCAAGGCTGGGAGGGAACTCTGGAAACACCATATATTTT
V gene: TRBV3-1/TRBV3-2; J gene: TRBJ2-5; clone size: NA; D gene: NA; CDR3 protein: CASSQDRLAGETQYF; CDR3 DNA: TGTGCCAGCAGCCAAGATCGCCTGGCAGGAGAGACCCAGTACTTC
V gene: TRBV6-1; J gene: TRBJ1-2; clone size: NA; D gene: NA; CDR3 protein: CASSEAGVDYGYTF; CDR3 DNA: TGTGCCAGCAGTGAAGCTGGAGTGGACTATGGCTACACCTTC
V gene: TRBV19; J gene: TRBJ1-5; clone size: NA; D gene: NA; CDR3 protein: CASSIGSFGGAGSNQPQHF; CDR3 DNA: TGTGCCAGTAGTATAGGATCCTTCGGCGGGGCCGGATCAAATCAGCCCCAGCATTTT
V gene: TRBV11-2; J gene: TRBJ1-6; clone size: NA; D gene: NA; CDR3 protein: CASSLGGGNGSPLHF; CDR3 DNA: TGTGCCAGCAGCTTAGGTGGGGGGAATGGGTCACCCCTCCACTTT
V gene: TRBV15; J gene: TRBJ2-2; clone size: NA; D gene: NA; CDR3 protein: CATSTVTGELFF; CDR3 DNA: TGTGCCACCAGCACCGTAACCGGGGAGCTGTTTTTT
V gene: TRBV7-2; J gene: TRBJ1-2; clone size: NA; D gene: TRBD1; CDR3 protein: CASSLGPQGASYGYTF; CDR3 DNA: TGTGCCAGCAGCTTAGGCCCTCAGGGGGCGAGCTATGGCTACACCTTC
V gene: TRBV4-3; J gene: TRBJ2-7; clone size: once; D gene: NA; CDR3 protein: CASSQGGRGSYEQYF; CDR3 DNA: TGCGCCAGCAGCCAAGGGGGTCGGGGTTCCTACGAGCAGTACTTC
V gene: TRBV19; J gene: TRBJ1-2; clone size: few; D gene: NA; CDR3 protein: CASSIDLETGKNGYTF; CDR3 DNA: TGTGCCAGTAGTATAGATCTGGAAACAGGGAAGAATGGCTACACCTTC
V gene: TRBV20-1; J gene: TRBJ2-5; clone size: NA; D gene: NA; CDR3 protein: CSARESETQYF; CDR3 DNA: TGCAGTGCTAGAGAAAGCGAGACCCAGTACTTC
V gene: TRBV19; J gene: TRBJ1-1; clone size: NA; D gene: NA; CDR3 protein: CASTTSAGNSEAFF; CDR3 DNA: TGTGCCAGTACCACGTCGGCGGGGAACTCTGAAGCTTTCTTT
V gene: TRBV6-5; J gene: TRBJ1-2; clone size: NA; D gene: TRBD1; CDR3 protein: CASSYSTGEGYTF; CDR3 DNA: TGTGCCAGCAGTTACTCAACAGGGGAGGGCTACACCTTC
V gene: TRBV27; J gene: TRBJ1-1; clone size: NA; D gene: NA; CDR3 protein: CASSQGRGTEAFF; CDR3 DNA: TGTGCCAGCAGTCAGGGGAGAGGCACTGAAGCTTTCTTT
V gene: TRBV19; J gene: TRBJ1-2; clone size: NA; D gene: TRBD1; CDR3 protein: CASSGTVYGYTF; CDR3 DNA: TGTGCCAGTAGTGGGACAGTCTATGGCTACACCTTC
V gene: TRBV10-3; J gene: TRBJ1-3; clone size: NA; D gene: NA; CDR3 protein: CAIRPGDSGNTIYF; CDR3 DNA: TGTGCCATCAGACCAGGGGACTCTGGAAACACCATATATTTT